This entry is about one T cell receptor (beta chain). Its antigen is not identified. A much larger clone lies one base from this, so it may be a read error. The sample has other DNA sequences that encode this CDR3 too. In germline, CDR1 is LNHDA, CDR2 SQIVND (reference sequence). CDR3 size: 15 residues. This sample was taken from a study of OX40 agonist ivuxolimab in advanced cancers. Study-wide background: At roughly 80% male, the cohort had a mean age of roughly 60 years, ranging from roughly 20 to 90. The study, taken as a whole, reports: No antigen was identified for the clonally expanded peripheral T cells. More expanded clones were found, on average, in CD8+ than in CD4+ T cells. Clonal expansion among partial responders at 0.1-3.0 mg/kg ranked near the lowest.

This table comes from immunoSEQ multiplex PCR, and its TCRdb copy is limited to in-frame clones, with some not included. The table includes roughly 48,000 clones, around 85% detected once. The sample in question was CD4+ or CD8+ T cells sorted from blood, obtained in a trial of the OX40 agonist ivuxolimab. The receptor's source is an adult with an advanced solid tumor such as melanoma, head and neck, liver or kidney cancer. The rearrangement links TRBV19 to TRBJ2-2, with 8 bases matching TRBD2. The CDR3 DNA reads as TGTGCCAGTAGTATCGGGGGGGCACGACCCGGGGAGCTATTTTTT. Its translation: CASSIGGARPGELFF.